Sequencing of this T cell receptor beta chain was carried out in a study of CD8 T cells in ankylosing spondylitis. Findings and caveats of the study: Disease-linked clones displayed a CD8+ phenotype and appeared relatively rarely in peripheral blood. Blood of patients with ankylosing spondylitis appeared to be characterized by a TCR beta motif of 8 or 9 highly homologous variants. Past studies reported some motif variants in reactive arthritis synovial fluid and blood. Within matched ankylosing spondylitis synovial fluid, disease-linked clones were reportedly significantly enriched.

Researchers built TCR beta libraries using quantitative 5'-RACE with molecular barcodes. MiXCR was run by TCRdb on the 5' RACE reads, yielding one entry per CDR3 protein. Among around 540,000 distinct CDR3 sequences listed, roughly 13% were seen once. This clonotype occurred a few times. As yet, its antigen is unknown. This receptor was identified in a male donor with ankylosing spondylitis. What was sequenced was blood, either unsorted or a sorted T cell fraction (not recorded which).

In DNA form, the CDR3 reads TGTGCCAGCAGCTCGCTAGCGGGATCTATCCCCAATGAGCAGTTCTTC. Amino acids: CASSSLAGSIPNEQFF. The genes are TRBV7-6 and TRBJ2-1, with TRBD2 matching 9 bases. The germline gives CDR1 SGHVS, CDR2 FNYEAQ. The ends lost 4 bases at V and 6 bases at J; junction bases unmatched: 10. This CDR3 region has 16 residues. The variable domain in full, with the rest retrieved from reference TRBV7-6 and TRBJ2-1, is GAGVSQSPRYKVTKRGQDVALRCDPISGHVSLYWYRQALGQGPEFLTYFNYEAQQDKSGLPNDRFSAERPEGSISTLTIQRTEQRDSAMYRCASSSLAGSIPNEQFFGPGTRLTVL.